The 28 T cell receptor beta chains presented below share a single source sample, sequenced in a study of control samples from healthy donors and cancer patients. Sequencing was performed with immunoSEQ multiplex PCR; in TCRdb, only in-frame clones are kept and a portion is missing. The sample records about 140,000 clones, almost 90% being singletons. The specimen was blood. Source of these receptors: a man between 18 and 29 years old in good health.

V and J are TRBV12-3 or TRBV12-4 and TRBJ2-7; D not resolved. Trimming took off 3 bases at V and 2 bases at J, with 8 bases between the two ends. The CDR3 consists of 13 residues. The CDR3 DNA sequence: TGTGCCAGCAGTTTCGACGGCCCCTACGAGCAGTACTTC. This codes for CASSFDGPYEQYF.

The J gene is TRBJ2-7, the V gene TRBV9; D tentatively fits TRBD1 or TRBD2 (5 bases each). Trimming shortened V by 0 bases and J by 3 bases, and 19 bases separated the two germline ends. This CDR3 comprises 17 residues. Germline assignment: CDR1 SGDLS and CDR2 YYNGEE. The CDR3 region has the DNA TGTGCCAGCAGCGTAGGGTGGGGCCGCTTGGAGGACTACGAGCAGTACTTC. Residues: CASSVGWGRLEDYEQYF.

This chain connects TRBV19 to TRBJ2-3; tentative D call: TRBD2 (6 bases). Germline assignment: CDR1 LNHDA and CDR2 SQIVND (reference sequence). CDR3 length: 14 residues. The V and J ends lost 6 bases and 2 bases respectively, with 12 bases between them. The CDR3 region is CASRPGLDTDTQYF. Written as DNA, the CDR3 is TGTGCCAGTAGGCCGGGACTGGACACAGATACGCAGTATTTT.

In the case of this clone: Other DNA sequences in this sample translate to the same CDR3. The chain uses TRBV7-8 and TRBJ1-5; D gene uncertain. Germline V lookup: CDR1 SGHVS, CDR2 FQNEAQ. Trimming removed 1 base from V and 3 bases from J, with 4 bases in between. The CDR3 length is 13 residues. The CDR3 DNA follows: TGTGCCAGCAGCTTAGGCAACAATCAGCCCCAGCATTTT. Residues: CASSLGNNQPQHF. The entire variable domain, with the rest obtained from reference TRBV7-8 and TRBJ1-5, is as follows: GAGVSQSPRYKVAKRGQDVALRCDPISGHVSLFWYQQALGQGPEFLTYFQNEAQLDKSGLPSDRFFAERPEGSVSTLKIQRTQQEDSAVYLCASSLGNNQPQHFGDGTRLSIL.

This clone has just one count. The gene calls are TRBV12-3 or TRBV12-4 and TRBJ1-1; D ambiguous. Trimming cost V 4 bases and J 3 bases, with 6 bases left between them. The CDR3 has 12 amino acids. CDR3 sequence (DNA): TGTGCCAGCAGTTACACCTACACTGAAGCTTTCTTT. As protein: CASSYTYTEAFF.

The chain employs TRBV19 and TRBJ2-1; tentatively, D is TRBD1 (5 bases). CDR1 and CDR2 from the germline V gene are LNHDA and SQIVND (reference sequence). CDR3 length: 15 residues. With 1 base removed from V and 4 bases from J, the gap between germline ends came to 11 bases. The chain's CDR3 is CASSIGNRRYNEQFF. CDR3 DNA: TGTGCCAGTAGTATAGGAAACAGGAGATACAATGAGCAGTTCTTC.

The CDR3 DNA reads TGTGCCAGCAGCTTAGGTTGGGCTGGAAACACCATATATTTT. Its protein product is CASSLGWAGNTIYF. V and J are TRBV11-2 and TRBJ1-3; no definite D call. This CDR3 has 14 residues. CDR1 and CDR2 from the germline V gene are SGHAT and FQNNGV. With 1 base removed from V and 2 bases from J, the gap between germline ends came to 6 bases.

This chain connects TRBV15 to TRBJ2-2, with D possibly being TRBD1 (6 bases). The CDR3 has 16 residues. Germline lookup yields CDR1 LNHNV and CDR2 YYDKDF (reference sequence). V was clipped by 0 bases and J by 0 bases, with 8 bases between them. The DNA of the CDR3 is TGTGCCACCAGCAGAGACAGGGGACCGAACACCGGGGAGCTGTTTTTT. Encoded protein: CATSRDRGPNTGELFF. The whole variable domain, filled in from reference TRBV15 and TRBJ2-2, reads DAMVIQNPRYQVTQFGKPVTLSCSQTLNHNVMYWYQQKSSQAPKLLFHYYDKDFNNEADTPDNFQSRRPNTSFCFLDIRSPGLGDTAMYLCATSRDRGPNTGELFFGEGSRLTVL.

The gene calls are TRBV6-5 and TRBJ1-1, with D possibly being TRBD1 (6 bases). Germline V gene sequence: CDR1 MNHEY, CDR2 SVGAGI. The CDR3 contains 15 residues. Trimming shortened V by 8 bases and J by 1 base, and 17 bases separated the two germline ends. The CDR3 DNA reads as TGTGCCAGCGGCGAAACTGGGACACCGAACACTGAAGCTTTCTTT. This gives the protein CASGETGTPNTEAFF.

This sequence joins TRBV14 and TRBJ1-1; 7 nucleotides line up with TRBD1. Germline V gives CDR1 SGHDN, CDR2 FVKESK. V was pared by 3 bases and J by 4 bases, with 5 bases of the junction left unmatched. CDR3 size: 14 residues. DNA for the CDR3: TGTGCCAGCAGCCAGGGGAGGGGGCCCACTGAAGCTTTCTTT. Translated: CASSQGRGPTEAFF.

The chain couples TRBV9 to TRBJ1-2; D remains unclear. Germline loops: CDR1 SGDLS, CDR2 YYNGEE. The length of the CDR3 is 15 residues. V lost 4 bases, J lost 4 bases, and 17 bases lay in between. DNA for the CDR3: TGTGCCAGCAGCCCCCCCGGGTCCTCCCCCTATGGCTACACCTTC. This codes for CASSPPGSSPYGYTF.

This clone was found a few times. The V and J genes are TRBV24-1 and TRBJ2-2; TRBD1 matches at 7 bases. V lost 5 bases to trimming and J lost 7 bases; unmatched junction nucleotides: 9. The CDR3 extends over 15 amino acids. The germline CDR1 and CDR2 sequences are KGHDR and SFDVKD. The CDR3 bases are TGTGCCACCAGTGTTGGAGACAGGGTCCACGGGGAGCTGTTTTTT. This sequence encodes CATSVGDRVHGELFF.

The rearrangement joins TRBV5-1 to TRBJ2-3, with D hard to call. The germline CDR1 and CDR2 sequences are SGHRS and YFSETQ. V lost 3 bases and J 0 bases, leaving 11 bases between the germline ends. CDR3 size: 15 residues. The CDR3 DNA sequence: TGCGCCAGCAGCTCCCTCGACTTTAGCACAGATACGCAGTATTTT. As protein: CASSSLDFSTDTQYF.

V and J are TRBV28 and TRBJ2-1, with 7 positions matching TRBD2. CDR3 size: 13 residues. Unmatched junction bases numbered 0, after V lost 3 bases and J lost 4 bases. The germline V gene encodes CDR1 MDHEN and CDR2 SYDVKM. CDR3 DNA: TGTGCCAGCAGTTTGGGGGGGTACAATGAGCAGTTCTTC. It is translated as CASSLGGYNEQFF.

This clone appeared once. This chain joins TRBV28 and TRBJ1-5; maybe TRBD1 (5 bases). V was pared by 6 bases and J by 3 bases, with 12 bases between. CDR1 MDHEN and CDR2 SYDVKM come from the germline V gene. This CDR3 is 14 amino acids long. The CDR3 DNA follows: TGTGCCAGCAGATTGGGGGGGATCAATCAGCCCCAGCATTTT. Its translation: CASRLGGINQPQHF.

V usage is TRBV24-1 and J usage is TRBJ2-1; 9 bases line up with TRBD1. With 9 bases clipped from V and 8 bases from J, the junction kept 7 bases outside the gene matches. Germline V gene lookup returns CDR1 KGHDR and CDR2 SFDVKD. The CDR3 loop spans 13 amino acids. The CDR3 DNA follows: TGTGCCACCGGGACAGGGAGTCTCGATGAGCAGTTCTTC. Translation: CATGTGSLDEQFF.

The rearrangement uses TRBV9 and TRBJ2-1; 8 nucleotides agree with TRBD1. The CDR3 is made up of 15 amino acids. In germline, CDR1 is SGDLS, CDR2 YYNGEE. The trim removed 0 bases at V and 8 bases at J, leaving 7 bases unmatched. The CDR3 loop reads CASSVAGQVRDEQFF. CDR3 nucleotide sequence: TGTGCCAGCAGCGTAGCGGGACAGGTTAGGGATGAGCAGTTCTTC.

This chain joins TRBV30 and TRBJ1-2, with D tentatively TRBD1 (6 bases). The CDR3 runs 17 residues. Trimming took off 0 bases at V and 8 bases at J, with 25 bases between the two ends. Germline loops: CDR1 GTSNPN, CDR2 SVGIG (reference sequence). The CDR3 is CAWSVRLTGLRAQGYTF. The CDR3 coding sequence is TGTGCCTGGAGTGTACGCCTTACAGGGTTGAGAGCGCAAGGCTACACCTTC.

The J gene is TRBJ2-3, the V gene TRBV4-3; no reliable D call. Germline V gene sequence: CDR1 LGHNA, CDR2 YSLEER. This CDR3 comprises 13 residues. V lost 6 bases to trimming and J lost 4 bases, with 11 bases between them. The CDR3 loop is CASSPRRADTQYF. CDR3 in DNA: TGCGCCAGCAGTCCCCGCCGGGCAGATACGCAGTATTTT.

V is TRBV2 and J is TRBJ2-3, with 7 bases that match TRBD2. Trimming cost V 9 bases and J 0 bases; bases outside gene matches: 6. CDR3 length equals 14 residues. Germline CDR1 is SNHLY and CDR2 is FYNNEI. The CDR3 spells CASLSGVSTDTQYF. The CDR3 DNA follows: TGTGCCAGTCTGAGCGGGGTCAGCACAGATACGCAGTATTTT. Full variable domain (rest looked up from reference TRBV2 and TRBJ2-3): EPEVTQTPSHQVTQMGQEVILRCVPISNHLYFYWYRQILGQKVEFLVSFYNNEISEKSEIFDDQFSVERPDGSNFTLKIRSTKLEDSAMYFCASLSGVSTDTQYFGPGTRLTVL.

J is TRBJ1-2 and V is TRBV9; D possibly corresponds to TRBD1 (5 bases). V lost 3 bases and J lost 4, with 10 bases in between. Germline CDR1 is SGDLS and CDR2 is YYNGEE. This CDR3 is 13 amino acids long. The CDR3 loop reads CASSEPGSYGYTF. CDR3 nucleotides: TGTGCCAGCAGCGAGCCAGGGTCCTATGGCTACACCTTC.

The chain links TRBV25-1 to TRBJ2-1; perhaps D is TRBD1 or TRBD2 (5 bases each). The germline V and J ends were trimmed by 9 bases and 9 bases, with 12 bases remaining between them. The CDR3 consists of 11 residues. Germline V gene lookup returns CDR1 MGHDK and CDR2 SYGVNS. The CDR3 bases are TGTGCCAGTCTGGAGGACACTGAGCAGTTCTTC. It translates to CASLEDTEQFF.

The V call is TRBV4-3, the J call TRBJ2-7; D possibly corresponds to TRBD1 (5 bases). Trimming stripped 4 bases from V and 2 bases from J, with 12 bases between. The CDR3 loop spans 14 amino acids. Per the germline V gene, CDR1 is LGHNA and CDR2 is YSLEER. The CDR3 bases are TGCGCCAGCAGCCCCGGGTGGGGCCCCTACGAGCAGTACTTC. It translates to CASSPGWGPYEQYF.

The chain links TRBV27 to TRBJ1-2; D remains unclear. With 4 bases removed from V and 2 bases from J, the gap between germline ends came to 5 bases. This CDR3 is built from 12 residues. Germline loops: CDR1 MNHEY, CDR2 SMNVEV (reference sequence). CDR3 sequence reads: CASSSNNYGYTF. The CDR3 DNA follows: TGTGCCAGCAGTTCAAACAACTATGGCTACACCTTC.

The chain is built from TRBV30 and TRBJ2-5; D not resolved. Trimming left V 2 bases short and J 5 bases short, with 6 bases between. Germline values: CDR1 GTSNPN, CDR2 SVGIG (reference sequence). The CDR3 is made up of 11 amino acids. The CDR3 region is CAWSTRETQYF. The DNA of the CDR3 is TGTGCCTGGAGTACCCGGGAGACCCAGTACTTC.

The chain joins TRBV28 to TRBJ1-4; perhaps TRBD1 as D (6 bases). The length of the CDR3 is 13 residues. V was shortened by 8 bases and J by 8 bases, with 15 bases between the two germline ends. Germline lookup yields CDR1 MDHEN and CDR2 SYDVKM. The chain's CDR3 is CASQWRGSEKLFF. The CDR3 bases are TGTGCCAGCCAATGGAGGGGGAGCGAAAAACTGTTTTTT.

This clone was counted once. The V call is TRBV5-4, the J call TRBJ1-1, with 11 bases identical to TRBD1. J lost 6 bases, V lost 2 bases, and 6 bases had no gene match. Germline V gene sequence: CDR1 SGHNT, CDR2 YYREEE (reference sequence). There are 15 residues in the CDR3. The CDR3 DNA reads as TGTGCCAGCAGCTTTCCAGGACAGGGGGCCGCTGAAGCTTTCTTT. This codes for CASSFPGQGAAEAFF.

The chain uses TRBV5-4 and TRBJ2-1; D gene ambiguous. Trimming left V 0 bases short and J 3 bases short, with 4 bases between. From germline, CDR1 is SGHNT and CDR2 YYREEE (reference sequence). The CDR3 length is 13 residues. The CDR3: CASSLGLYNEQFF. CDR3 DNA: TGTGCCAGCAGCTTGGGCCTCTACAATGAGCAGTTCTTC. Combining the CDR3 with reference TRBV5-4 and TRBJ2-1 gives the whole variable domain ETGVTQSPTHLIKTRGQQVTLRCSSQSGHNTVSWYQQALGQGPQFIFQYYREEENGRGNFPPRFSGLQFPNYSSELNVNALELDDSALYLCASSLGLYNEQFFGPGTRLTVL.